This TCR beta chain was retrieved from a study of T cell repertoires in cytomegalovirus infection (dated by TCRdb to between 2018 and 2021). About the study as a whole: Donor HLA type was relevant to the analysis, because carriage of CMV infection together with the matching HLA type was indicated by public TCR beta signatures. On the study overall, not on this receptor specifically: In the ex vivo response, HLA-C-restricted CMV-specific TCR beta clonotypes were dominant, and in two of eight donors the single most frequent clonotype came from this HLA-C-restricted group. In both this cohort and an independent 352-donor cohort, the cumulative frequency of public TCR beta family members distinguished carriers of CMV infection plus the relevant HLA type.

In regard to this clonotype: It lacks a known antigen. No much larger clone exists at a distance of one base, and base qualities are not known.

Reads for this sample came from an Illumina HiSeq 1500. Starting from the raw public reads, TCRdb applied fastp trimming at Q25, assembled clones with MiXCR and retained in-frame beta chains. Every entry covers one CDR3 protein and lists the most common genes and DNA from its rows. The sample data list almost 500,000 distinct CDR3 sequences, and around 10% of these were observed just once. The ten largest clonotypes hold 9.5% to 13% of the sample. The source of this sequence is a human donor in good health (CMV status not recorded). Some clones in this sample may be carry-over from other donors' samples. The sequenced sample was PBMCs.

At the DNA level, the sequence is TGCAGTGCTAGTATAGGGGCTGGGGCCAACGTCCTGACTTTC. Its amino acids are CSASIGAGANVLTF. This chain joins TRBV20-1 to TRBJ2-6, and the D gene may be TRBD1, 5 bases matching. Per the germline V gene (reference sequence), DFQATT is the CDR1 and SNEGSKA is the CDR2. V drops 3 bases and J drops 2 bases, leaving 8 bases in between. The CDR3 sequence holds 14 residues, the cysteine and phenylalanine included. The sequence is cut down to CDR3 DNA, 42 bases in frame from base 1.